A single sample gave rise to the 29 T cell receptor beta chains below, sequenced in a study of Graves' ophthalmopathy and Graves' hyperthyroidism. The authors amplified TCR beta CDR3 regions from RNA transcripts. HTBI-primed RT-PCR formed the first round, and a multiplex PCR formed the second. TCRdb recomputed calls from the multiplex PCR reads with MiXCR, one row per CDR3 protein. The table has a few hundred thousand distinct CDR3 sequences, under 45% seen once. Sequenced: peripheral blood or thyroid tissue (not recorded which). These TCRs come from an adult man with Graves' hyperthyroidism.

In this sample, this clonotype turned up many times. This chain uses TRBV20-1 with TRBJ1-1; D is unclear. Germline CDR1 DFQATT, CDR2 SNEGSKA (reference sequence). CDR3 length: 14 amino acids. V lost 0 bases and J lost 0, with 8 bases in between. The CDR3: CSAREGVMNTEAFF. The CDR3 DNA follows: TGCAGTGCTAGAGAGGGCGTCATGAACACTGAAGCTTTCTTT.

This clonotype was detected only a few times. The chain combines TRBV6-5 with TRBJ1-6, with 9 nucleotides matching TRBD1. The CDR3 is made up of 15 amino acids. V lost 6 bases, J lost 8 bases, and 8 bases stayed unmatched. From germline, CDR1 is MNHEY and CDR2 SVGAGI. CDR3 in DNA: TGTGCCAGCAGGGAAGGACAGGGGAGGGATTCACCCCTCCACTTT. The encoded protein is CASREGQGRDSPLHF.

This clonotype occurred many times. J is TRBJ2-7 and V is TRBV14, with 9 positions matching TRBD1. Germline loops: CDR1 SGHDN, CDR2 FVKESK. The V and J ends lost 6 bases and 10 bases, in that order; junction bases with no gene match: 10. This CDR3 is built from 13 residues. The CDR3 bases are TGTGCCAGCAGTACTACTAACAGGGGGCGCCAGTACTTC. Translating gives CASSTTNRGRQYF.

This clonotype has at least ten counts. The chain employs TRBV11-3 and TRBJ1-2; D gene ambiguous. The CDR3 runs 13 residues. Germline V gene sequence: CDR1 SGHNT, CDR2 YENEEA. The V end was cut by 0 bases, the J end by 7 bases, with 9 bases between. The DNA of the CDR3 is TGTGCCAGCAGCTTAGATCTCGCGGGTGGCTACACCTTC. Residues: CASSLDLAGGYTF.

V usage is TRBV12-3 or TRBV12-4 and J usage is TRBJ1-2; D gene ambiguous. V lost 5 bases and J lost 4, with 8 bases in between. This CDR3 is 12 amino acids long. CDR3 DNA: TGTGCCAGCAGTCAGAGACCCTATGGCTACACCTTC. Residues: CASSQRPYGYTF.

Concerning this clonotype itself: Since a much larger clone is just one base distant, this may be a read error. This chain joins TRBV9 and TRBJ1-3; unclear D gene. CDR1 is SGDLS, CDR2 YYNGEE, per germline. This CDR3 has 13 residues. Trimming cost V 2 bases and J 3 bases, with 6 bases left between them. CDR3 nucleotides: TGTGCCAGCAGCGTCGTTCGTGGAAACACCATATATTTT. It encodes CASSVVRGNTIYF.

V gene TRBV15 combines with J gene TRBJ2-5, with D hard to call. The CDR3 consists of 15 residues. V was clipped by 3 bases and J by 0 bases, with 11 bases between them. Per the germline V gene, CDR1 is LNHNV and CDR2 is YYDKDF (reference sequence). CDR3 loop: CATSSARPDQETQYF. CDR3 DNA: TGTGCCACCAGCAGTGCTAGACCAGACCAAGAGACCCAGTACTTC.

The chain has TRBV20-1 and TRBJ1-2; D gene ambiguous. The CDR3 totals 17 residues. The germline V gene has CDR1 DFQATT and CDR2 SNEGSKA (reference sequence). The ends were cut back, 0 bases at V and 3 bases at J, with 20 bases in the middle. As DNA, the CDR3 is TGCAGTGCTAGAGACGCAGTCGCGAACACCGGAGACTATGGCTACACCTTC. Translation: CSARDAVANTGDYGYTF.

The chain has TRBV20-1 and TRBJ2-3; no reliable D call. Germline loops: CDR1 DFQATT, CDR2 SNEGSKA (reference sequence). The CDR3 has 15 residues. Trimming removed 4 bases from V and 3 bases from J, with 17 bases in between. CDR3 nucleotide sequence: TGCAGTGCTACCCAACATAACATTTTTACAGATACGCAGTATTTT. Its translation: CSATQHNIFTDTQYF.

There are many counts of this clonotype. The V gene is TRBV6-5, the J gene TRBJ2-7, with D tentatively TRBD1 (5 bases). Germline values: CDR1 MNHEY, CDR2 SVGAGI. Deletions cut 2 bases from V and 6 bases from J, with 11 bases between. The CDR3 runs to 13 residues. The DNA for the CDR3 is TGTGCCAGCAGTTACCTTTGGGGCGGCGAGCAGTACTTC. Protein: CASSYLWGGEQYF.

This chain joins TRBV2 and TRBJ1-1; D is perhaps TRBD1 (6 bases). This CDR3 comprises 14 residues. Germline V gene lookup returns CDR1 SNHLY and CDR2 FYNNEI. The ends were cut back, 10 bases at V and 2 bases at J, with 17 bases in the middle. The CDR3 protein is CATMDSFTNTEAFF. DNA for the CDR3: TGTGCCACCATGGACAGCTTTACTAACACTGAAGCTTTCTTT. The complete variable domain, with remaining parts taken from reference TRBV2 and TRBJ1-1, reads EPEVTQTPSHQVTQMGQEVILRCVPISNHLYFYWYRQILGQKVEFLVSFYNNEISEKSEIFDDQFSVERPDGSNFTLKIRSTKLEDSAMYFCATMDSFTNTEAFFGQGTRLTVV.

In its sample, this clonotype was seen once. The chain is built from TRBV20-1 and TRBJ2-3; 9 bases fit TRBD2. The CDR3 totals 15 residues. Per the germline V gene, CDR1 is DFQATT and CDR2 is SNEGSKA (reference sequence). Losses at the gene ends were 5 bases for V and 1 base for J; bases not matched to a gene: 7. The CDR3 loop reads CSAGGGAGGTDTQYF. In nucleotides, the CDR3 is TGCAGTGCTGGCGGGGGGGCAGGAGGCACAGATACGCAGTATTTT.

This clonotype was detected many times. This chain links TRBV6-6 with TRBJ1-1; D is unresolved. V lost 8 bases, J lost 0 bases, and 13 bases lay in between. The CDR3 consists of 14 residues. From germline, CDR1 is MNHNY and CDR2 SVGAGI (reference sequence). The DNA of the CDR3 is TGTGCCAGCTTTGAGAAAACCTTGAACACTGAAGCTTTCTTT. This sequence encodes CASFEKTLNTEAFF.

This clonotype has a count of ten or more. The chain joins TRBV7-8 to TRBJ1-5; D gene ambiguous. This CDR3 comprises 14 residues. Germline V gene data show CDR1 as SGHVS and CDR2 as FQNEAQ. V dropped 0 bases and J dropped 4 bases, with 7 bases sitting between them. CDR3 bases: TGTGCCAGCAGCTTAGCGTACAAGAATCAGCCCCAGCATTTT. Its protein product is CASSLAYKNQPQHF.

Only a few counts were recorded for this clonotype. This chain uses TRBV2 with TRBJ1-1, with a possible D match to TRBD1 (5 bases). V gave up 6 bases and J gave up 4 bases, with 15 bases separating them. Germline values: CDR1 SNHLY, CDR2 FYNNEI. The CDR3 sequence is 14 residues long. This CDR3 is CASSLDRGGTEAFF. CDR3 sequence (DNA): TGTGCCAGCAGCTTAGACAGAGGTGGCACTGAAGCTTTCTTT.

This clonotype has ten or more counts. V is TRBV12-3 or TRBV12-4 and J is TRBJ1-6; D is perhaps TRBD1 (5 bases). Trimming pared 6 bases from V and 9 bases from J, leaving 15 bases between. The CDR3 has 14 residues. CDR3 in DNA: TGTGCCAGCAGCGGACAAGGCCCTACTTCACCCCTCCACTTT. Its translation: CASSGQGPTSPLHF.

Worth noting for this clonotype: A read error may explain this, as a much larger clone is one base away. The CDR3 bases are TGCGCCAGCAACTATGGGACAGGGGGCATGAACACTGAAGCTTTCTTT. Its protein is CASNYGTGGMNTEAFF. This chain joins TRBV5-1 and TRBJ1-1, with 12 bases lining up with TRBD1. CDR1 SGHRS and CDR2 YFSETQ come from the germline V gene. The V segment lost 6 bases and the J segment 0 bases; nucleotides outside the gene matches: 6. The length of the CDR3 is 16 residues.

This rearrangement joins TRBV7-9 to TRBJ1-5; weak D call: TRBD1 (5 bases). The CDR3 is made up of 18 amino acids. Trimming pared 8 bases from V and 7 bases from J, leaving 30 bases between. Germline V CDR1 and CDR2: SEHNR, FQNEAQ (reference sequence). The CDR3 reads CASLAATGHSTYEQPQHF. DNA of the CDR3: TGTGCCAGCTTAGCCGCTACCGGACATTCCACCTACGAGCAGCCCCAGCATTTT.

In this sample, this clonotype turned up once. This chain links TRBV29-1 with TRBJ1-2, with TRBD1 identical over 8 bases. Germline trimming cut 8 bases from V and 5 bases from J; bases unmatched to any gene: 10. Germline V lookup: CDR1 SQVTM, CDR2 ANQGSEA. This CDR3 spans 13 amino acids. Written as DNA, the CDR3 is TGCAGCTTGAGGGACAGGATGGCGTATGGCTACACCTTC. Encoded protein: CSLRDRMAYGYTF.

This clonotype was seen a handful of times. The rearrangement joins TRBV12-3 or TRBV12-4 to TRBJ2-7, with 7 bases that match TRBD2. This CDR3 has 15 amino acids. With 2 bases clipped from V and 6 bases from J, the junction kept 10 bases outside the gene matches. The CDR3 protein is CASSLSVGGPREQYF. The CDR3 DNA follows: TGTGCCAGCAGTTTATCTGTGGGAGGGCCTCGCGAGCAGTACTTC.

This chain joins TRBV9 and TRBJ1-6; 7 nucleotides match TRBD1. This CDR3 comprises 16 residues. The V segment lost 4 bases and the J segment 6 bases; nucleotides outside the gene matches: 10. CDR1 and CDR2 from the germline V gene are SGDLS and YYNGEE. CDR3: CASSQGAGTANSPLHF. The CDR3, as DNA: TGTGCCAGCAGCCAAGGGGCCGGGACAGCTAATTCACCCCTCCACTTT.

There are many counts of this clonotype. The V gene is TRBV7-3, the J gene TRBJ2-2, with 8 bases identical to TRBD1. The CDR3 is made up of 15 amino acids. V trimming: 4 bases; J trimming: 3 bases; junction bases outside the gene matches: 4. CDR1 and CDR2 (germline): SGHTA, FQGTGA. The CDR3: CASSSTGAHTGELFF. CDR3 nucleotide sequence: TGTGCCAGCAGCTCGACAGGGGCTCACACCGGGGAGCTGTTTTTT. Drawing the rest from reference TRBV7-3 and TRBJ2-2, the complete variable domain is GAGVSQTPSNKVTEKGKYVELRCDPISGHTALYWYRQSLGQGPEFLIYFQGTGAADDSGLPNDRFFAVRPEGSVSTLKIQRTERGDSAVYLCASSSTGAHTGELFFGEGSRLTVL.

This clonotype was detected many times. V usage is TRBV19 and J usage is TRBJ1-5; D gene uncertain. The germline V gene has CDR1 LNHDA and CDR2 SQIVND (reference sequence). This CDR3 spans 14 amino acids. Trimming left V 5 bases short and J 0 bases short, with 8 bases between. The CDR3 DNA sequence: TGTGCCAGTAGTTGGCGGTCTAGCAATCAGCCCCAGCATTTT. Amino acids: CASSWRSSNQPQHF. Full variable domain (remainder filled in from reference TRBV19 and TRBJ1-5): DGGITQSPKYLFRKEGQNVTLSCEQNLNHDAMYWYRQDPGQGLRLIYYSQIVNDFQKGDIAEGYSVSREKKESFPLTVTSAQKNPTAFYLCASSWRSSNQPQHFGDGTRLSIL.

This rearrangement joins TRBV20-1 to TRBJ1-5, with D maybe TRBD1 (6 bases). CDR1 and CDR2 (germline): DFQATT, SNEGSKA (reference sequence). This CDR3 is 17 amino acids long. The germline V and J ends were trimmed by 3 bases and 3 bases, with 21 bases remaining between them. CDR3 residues: CSASGLVLGTLNQPQHF. CDR3 sequence (DNA): TGCAGTGCTAGTGGTTTGGTACTAGGGACACTCAATCAGCCCCAGCATTTT.

This clonotype has ten or more counts. The CDR3 is CSVSTGLAGDREQYF. The CDR3 nucleotides read TGCAGCGTTTCTACCGGACTAGCGGGAGATCGCGAGCAGTACTTC. The chain couples TRBV29-1 to TRBJ2-7; the match to TRBD2 covers 13 bases. There are 15 residues in the CDR3. The germline V gene encodes CDR1 SQVTM and CDR2 ANQGSEA. With V trimmed by 5 bases and J by 6 bases, 10 bases remained unmatched.

This clonotype was found a few times. The chain links TRBV9 to TRBJ1-2; D perhaps matches TRBD1 (5 bases). Germline CDR1 is SGDLS and CDR2 is YYNGEE. Between the trimmed V and J ends, which lost 7 bases and 8 bases, there was a span of 18 bases. The CDR3 covers 13 residues. The CDR3 loop reads CASSPPGRDGYTF. CDR3 sequence (DNA): TGTGCCAGCTCACCACCGGGGAGGGACGGCTACACCTTC.

The gene calls are TRBV3-1 and TRBJ2-3, with D maybe TRBD2 (5 bases). CDR1 and CDR2 from the germline V gene are LGHDT and YNNKEL (reference sequence). The ends were cut back, 0 bases at V and 2 bases at J, with 15 bases in the middle. The CDR3 is 17 amino acids. The CDR3 protein is CASSQDVGRRYTDTQYF. The CDR3 DNA is TGTGCCAGCAGCCAAGACGTTGGGCGGAGGTACACAGATACGCAGTATTTT.

V is TRBV19 and J is TRBJ1-6, with TRBD1 identical over 8 bases. The J segment lost 6 bases and the V segment lost 9 bases, leaving 10 bases of the junction unmatched. The CDR3 loop spans 15 amino acids. Germline V gives CDR1 LNHDA, CDR2 SQIVND (reference sequence). The CDR3 loop reads CARISTGGGNSPLHF. For the CDR3, the DNA is TGTGCCAGAATATCCACAGGGGGAGGTAATTCACCCCTCCACTTT. Combining the CDR3 with reference TRBV19 and TRBJ1-6 gives the whole variable domain DGGITQSPKYLFRKEGQNVTLSCEQNLNHDAMYWYRQDPGQGLRLIYYSQIVNDFQKGDIAEGYSVSREKKESFPLTVTSAQKNPTAFYLCARISTGGGNSPLHFGNGTRLTVT.

In this sample, this clonotype turned up many times. V gene TRBV5-1 combines with J gene TRBJ1-5, with a possible D match to TRBD1 (5 bases). Germline CDR1 is SGHRS and CDR2 is YFSETQ. The CDR3 totals 13 residues. Trimming stripped 5 bases from V and 5 bases from J, with 11 bases between. The CDR3 bases are TGCGCCAGCAGACGGGACGGAGATCAGCCCCAGCATTTT. This translates into CASRRDGDQPQHF.